The clone carrying this T cell receptor beta chain has a handful of counts. This specimen comes from a study of OX40 agonist ivuxolimab in advanced cancers. Study-wide context: Patients received ivuxolimab, an intravenous treatment, every 2 weeks at 0.01 to 10 mg/kg. Cancers in dose escalation were hepatocellular, melanoma, renal cell and head and neck. Three patients, one with hepatocellular carcinoma and two with cutaneous melanoma, responded partially.

Repertoires were generated with immunoSEQ multiplex PCR, while TCRdb's copy carries only in-frame clones and drops some. The table records tens of thousands of clones, 70% to 85% of them present only once. The length of the CDR3 is 15 residues. Germline V gene lookup returns CDR1 SGHDN and CDR2 FVKESK. Trimming stripped 4 bases from V and 0 bases from J, with 11 bases between. The source material was CD4+ or CD8+ T cells sorted from blood, sampled in a trial of the OX40 agonist ivuxolimab. The source is an adult with an advanced solid tumor such as melanoma, head and neck, liver or kidney cancer. The chain employs TRBV14 and TRBJ2-3; no firm D call. CDR3 loop: CASSRGTRSTDTQYF. The CDR3 nucleotides are TGTGCCAGCAGCCGCGGAACACGAAGCACAGATACGCAGTATTTT.